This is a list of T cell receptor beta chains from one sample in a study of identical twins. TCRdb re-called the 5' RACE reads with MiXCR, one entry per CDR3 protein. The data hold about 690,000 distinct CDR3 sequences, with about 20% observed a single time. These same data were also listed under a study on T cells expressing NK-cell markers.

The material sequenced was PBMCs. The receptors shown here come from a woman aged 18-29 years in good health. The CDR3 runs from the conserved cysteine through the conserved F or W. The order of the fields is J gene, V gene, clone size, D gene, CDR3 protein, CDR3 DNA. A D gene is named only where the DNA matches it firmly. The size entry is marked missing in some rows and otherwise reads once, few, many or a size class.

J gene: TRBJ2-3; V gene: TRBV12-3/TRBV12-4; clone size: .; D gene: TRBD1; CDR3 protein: CASTDRGNTQYF; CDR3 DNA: TGTGCCAGCACCGACAGGGGAAATACGCAGTATTTT
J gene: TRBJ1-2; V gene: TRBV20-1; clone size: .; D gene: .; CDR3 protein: CSARMGHLYGYTF; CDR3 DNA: TGCAGTGCTAGGATGGGACACCTCTATGGCTACACCTTC
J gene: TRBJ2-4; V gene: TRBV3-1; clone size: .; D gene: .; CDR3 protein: CASSQIRGQYKAKNIQYF; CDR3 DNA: TGTGCCAGCAGCCAAATCCGAGGACAGTACAAAGCCAAAAACATTCAGTACTTC
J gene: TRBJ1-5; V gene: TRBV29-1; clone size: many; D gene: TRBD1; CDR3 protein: CSVARDRIQPQHF; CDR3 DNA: TGCAGCGTTGCTAGGGACAGGATTCAGCCCCAGCATTTT
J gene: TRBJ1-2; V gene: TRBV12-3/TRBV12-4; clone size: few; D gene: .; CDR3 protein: CASSLSDNGYTF; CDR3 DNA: TGTGCCAGCAGTTTATCAGATAATGGCTACACCTTC
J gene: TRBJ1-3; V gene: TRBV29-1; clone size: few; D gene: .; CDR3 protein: CSVGDGWDTIYF; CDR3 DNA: TGCAGCGTTGGCGATGGGTGGGACACCATATATTTT
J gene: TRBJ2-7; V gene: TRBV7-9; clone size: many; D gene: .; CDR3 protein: CASSTYHAGAIGYEQYF; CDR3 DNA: TGTGCCAGCAGCACTTACCATGCAGGGGCAATCGGGTACGAGCAGTACTTC
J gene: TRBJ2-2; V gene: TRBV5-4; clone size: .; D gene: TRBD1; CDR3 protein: CATETGVNTGELFF; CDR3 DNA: TGTGCCACCGAAACAGGGGTAAACACCGGGGAGCTGTTTTTT
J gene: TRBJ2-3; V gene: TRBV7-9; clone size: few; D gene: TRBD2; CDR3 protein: CASSLGLEGPDTQYF; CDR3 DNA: TGTGCCAGCAGCCTCGGACTAGAGGGCCCAGATACGCAGTATTTT
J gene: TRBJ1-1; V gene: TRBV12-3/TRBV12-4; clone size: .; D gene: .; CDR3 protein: CASSLRRRPDTEAFF; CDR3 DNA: TGTGCCAGCAGTTTAAGAAGGAGACCTGACACTGAAGCTTTCTTT
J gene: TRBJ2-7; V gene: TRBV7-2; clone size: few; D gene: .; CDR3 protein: CASSQRQLLTSVYEQYF; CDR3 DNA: TGTGCCAGCAGCCAAAGGCAGTTGTTGACCTCGGTCTACGAGCAGTACTTC
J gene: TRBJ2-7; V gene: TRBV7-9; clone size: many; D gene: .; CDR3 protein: CASSLVRETSYEQYF; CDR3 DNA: TGTGCCAGCAGCTTAGTCCGGGAGACCTCCTACGAGCAGTACTTC
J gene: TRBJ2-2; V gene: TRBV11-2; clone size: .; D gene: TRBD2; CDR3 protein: CASSLTSGVPGELFF; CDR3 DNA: TGTGCCAGCAGCTTAACTAGCGGGGTCCCCGGGGAGCTGTTTTTT
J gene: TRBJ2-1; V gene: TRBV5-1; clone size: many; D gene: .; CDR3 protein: CASSFDHNEQFF; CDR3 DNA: TGCGCCAGCAGCTTCGACCACAATGAGCAGTTCTTC
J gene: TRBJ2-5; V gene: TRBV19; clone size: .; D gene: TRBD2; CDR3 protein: CASSGFGTSRRETQYF; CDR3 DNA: TGTGCCAGTAGCGGATTCGGGACTAGCCGCCGAGAGACCCAGTACTTC
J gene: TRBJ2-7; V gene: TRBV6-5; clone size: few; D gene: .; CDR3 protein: CASSHPPYEQYF; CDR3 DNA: TGTGCCAGCAGTCACCCCCCCTACGAGCAGTACTTC
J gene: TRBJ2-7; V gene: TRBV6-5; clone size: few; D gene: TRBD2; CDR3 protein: CASSYALAGPKPYEQYF; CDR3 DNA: TGTGCCAGCAGTTACGCACTAGCGGGACCCAAGCCCTACGAGCAGTACTTC
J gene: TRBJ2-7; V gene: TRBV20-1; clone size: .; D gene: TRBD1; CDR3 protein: CSARETGESYEQYF; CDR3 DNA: TGCAGTGCTAGGGAGACAGGGGAATCCTACGAGCAGTACTTC
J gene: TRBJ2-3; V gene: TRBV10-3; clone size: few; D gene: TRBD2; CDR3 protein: CAIKSTSGRPDTQYF; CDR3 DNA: TGTGCCATCAAGAGCACTAGCGGGAGACCAGATACGCAGTATTTT
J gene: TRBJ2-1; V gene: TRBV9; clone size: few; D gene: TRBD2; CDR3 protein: CASSAPGLADYNEQFF; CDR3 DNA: TGTGCCAGCAGCGCCCCGGGACTAGCAGACTACAATGAGCAGTTCTTC
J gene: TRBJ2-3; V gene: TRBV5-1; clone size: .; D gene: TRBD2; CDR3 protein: CASSLAERGAQLTSTDTQYF; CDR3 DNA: TGCGCCAGCAGCTTGGCCGAGCGGGGGGCGCAGCTTACTAGCACAGATACGCAGTATTTT
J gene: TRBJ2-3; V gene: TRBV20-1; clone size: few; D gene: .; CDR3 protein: CSARDLAIADTQYF; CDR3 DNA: TGCAGTGCTAGAGATCTAGCGATCGCAGATACGCAGTATTTT
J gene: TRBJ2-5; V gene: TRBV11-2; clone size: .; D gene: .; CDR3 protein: CASSLARWQTQYF; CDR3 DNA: TGTGCCAGCAGCTTAGCCAGGTGGCAGACCCAGTACTTC
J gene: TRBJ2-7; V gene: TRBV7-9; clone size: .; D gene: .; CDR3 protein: CASSLMGGGYEQYF; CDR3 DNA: TGTGCCAGCAGCTTAATGGGGGGTGGCTACGAGCAGTACTTC
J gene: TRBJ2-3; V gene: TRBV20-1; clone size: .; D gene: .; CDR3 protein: CSATKTVPHTDTQYF; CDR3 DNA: TGCAGTGCTACAAAGACAGTCCCCCACACAGATACGCAGTATTTT
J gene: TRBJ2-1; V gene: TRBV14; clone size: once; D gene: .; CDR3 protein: CASSQDRLGLGEQFF; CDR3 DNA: TGTGCCAGCAGCCAAGATCGGCTAGGTTTGGGTGAGCAGTTCTTC
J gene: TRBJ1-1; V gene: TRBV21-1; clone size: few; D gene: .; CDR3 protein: CASSKEETGQNTEAFF; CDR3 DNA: TGTGCCAGCAGCAAAGAGGAGACAGGCCAGAACACTGAAGCTTTCTTT
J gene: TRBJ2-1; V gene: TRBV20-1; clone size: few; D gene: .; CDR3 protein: CSAKAGANEQFF; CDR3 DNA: TGCAGTGCTAAAGCGGGTGCAAATGAGCAGTTCTTC
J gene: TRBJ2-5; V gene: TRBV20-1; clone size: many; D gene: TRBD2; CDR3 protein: CSARVTSGRRETQYF; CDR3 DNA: TGCAGTGCTAGAGTAACTAGCGGGAGGAGGGAGACCCAGTACTTC
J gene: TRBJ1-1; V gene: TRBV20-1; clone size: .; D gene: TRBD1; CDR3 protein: CSAATGAQNTEAFF; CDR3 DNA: TGCAGTGCTGCTACAGGGGCGCAAAACACTGAAGCTTTCTTT
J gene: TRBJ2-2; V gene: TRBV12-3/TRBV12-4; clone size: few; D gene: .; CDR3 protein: CASSFQGRIGELFF; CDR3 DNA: TGTGCCAGCAGTTTCCAGGGGCGGATCGGGGAGCTGTTTTTT
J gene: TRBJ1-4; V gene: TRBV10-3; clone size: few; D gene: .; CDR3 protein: CAISEIGATNEKLFF; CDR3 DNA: TGTGCCATCAGTGAGATTGGGGCAACTAATGAAAAACTGTTTTTT
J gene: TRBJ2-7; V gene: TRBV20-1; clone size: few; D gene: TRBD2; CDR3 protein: CSAVAGGSSYEQYF; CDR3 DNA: TGCAGTGCCGTAGCGGGGGGGAGCTCCTACGAGCAGTACTTC
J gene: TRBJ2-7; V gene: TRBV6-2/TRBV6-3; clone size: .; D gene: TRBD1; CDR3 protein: CAGSWGQPYEQYF; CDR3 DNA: TGTGCCGGCAGTTGGGGACAGCCCTACGAGCAGTACTTC
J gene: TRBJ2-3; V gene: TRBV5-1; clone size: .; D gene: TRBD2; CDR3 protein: CASSLGTRTDTQYF; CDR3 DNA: TGCGCCAGCAGCTTGGGGACTAGGACAGATACGCAGTATTTT
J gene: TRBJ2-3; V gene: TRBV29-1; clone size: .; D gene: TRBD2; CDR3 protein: CSVDGLADSTDTQYF; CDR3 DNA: TGCAGCGTTGACGGACTAGCGGACAGCACAGATACGCAGTATTTT
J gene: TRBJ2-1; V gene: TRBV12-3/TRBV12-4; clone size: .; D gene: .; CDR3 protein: CASIRSLYNEQFF; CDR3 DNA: TGTGCCAGCATCCGGTCGCTCTACAATGAGCAGTTCTTC
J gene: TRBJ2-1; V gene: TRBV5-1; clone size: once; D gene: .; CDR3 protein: CASSLSRGGGNEQFF; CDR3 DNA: TGCGCCAGCAGCTTGTCCCGCGGTGGAGGTAATGAGCAGTTCTTC
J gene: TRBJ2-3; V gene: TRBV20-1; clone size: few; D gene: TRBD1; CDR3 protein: CSAGGTGGTDTQYF; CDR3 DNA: TGCAGTGCTGGAGGGACAGGTGGCACAGATACGCAGTATTTT
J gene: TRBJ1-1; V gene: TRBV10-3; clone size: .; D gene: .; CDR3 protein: CAITGGADTEAFF; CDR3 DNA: TGTGCCATCACTGGGGGGGCGGACACTGAAGCTTTCTTT
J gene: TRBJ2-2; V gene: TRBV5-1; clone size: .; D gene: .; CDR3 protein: CASSLVQSGGELFF; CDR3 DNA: TGCGCCAGCAGCTTGGTACAGAGTGGCGGGGAGCTGTTTTTT
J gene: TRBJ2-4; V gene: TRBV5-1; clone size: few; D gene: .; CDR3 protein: CASSNVAKNIQYF; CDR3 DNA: TGCGCCAGCAGCAATGTAGCCAAAAACATTCAGTACTTC